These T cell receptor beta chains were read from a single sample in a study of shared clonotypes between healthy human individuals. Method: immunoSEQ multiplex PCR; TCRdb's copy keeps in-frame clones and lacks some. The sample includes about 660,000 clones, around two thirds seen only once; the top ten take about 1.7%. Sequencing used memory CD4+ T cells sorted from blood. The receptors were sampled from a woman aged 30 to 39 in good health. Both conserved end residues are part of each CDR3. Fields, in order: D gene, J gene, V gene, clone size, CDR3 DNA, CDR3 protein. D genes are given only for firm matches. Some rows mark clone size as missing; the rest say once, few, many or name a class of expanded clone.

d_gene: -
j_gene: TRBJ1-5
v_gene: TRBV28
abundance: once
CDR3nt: TGTGCCAGCAGTTTAGGGAATAGCAATCAGCCCCAGCATTTT
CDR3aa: CASSLGNSNQPQHF

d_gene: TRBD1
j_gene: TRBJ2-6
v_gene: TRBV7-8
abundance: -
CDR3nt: TGTGCCAGCAGCCCCCGGACAGGTTCCCTCTCTGGGGCCAACGTCCTGACTTTC
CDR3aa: CASSPRTGSLSGANVLTF

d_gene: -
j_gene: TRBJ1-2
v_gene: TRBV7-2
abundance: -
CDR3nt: TGTGCCAGCAGCTTAGCGGGCACGGACTATGGCTACACCTTC
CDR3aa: CASSLAGTDYGYTF

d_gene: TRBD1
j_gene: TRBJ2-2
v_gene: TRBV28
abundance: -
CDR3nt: TGTGCCAGCCGGTCTTTGGACAGGGTCCCCGCGAACACCGGGGAGCTGTTTTTT
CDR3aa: CASRSLDRVPANTGELFF

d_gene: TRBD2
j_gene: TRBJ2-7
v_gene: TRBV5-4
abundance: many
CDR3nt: TGTGCCAGCAGCGCGGGAGGGAATTCCTACGAGCAGTACTTC
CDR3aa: CASSAGGNSYEQYF

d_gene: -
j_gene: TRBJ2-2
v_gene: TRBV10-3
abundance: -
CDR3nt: TGTGCCATCAATCCGGGAGTACAGACCGGGGAGCTGTTTTTT
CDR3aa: CAINPGVQTGELFF

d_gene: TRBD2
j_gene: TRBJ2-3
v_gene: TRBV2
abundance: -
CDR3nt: TGTGCCAGCAGTGCCAACGGGGGGGAGCTTGCAGATACGCAGTATTTT
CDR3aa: CASSANGGELADTQYF

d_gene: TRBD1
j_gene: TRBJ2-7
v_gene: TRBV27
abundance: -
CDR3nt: TGTGCCAGCAGACCAGGGGGCCCCTCCTACGAGCAGTACTTC
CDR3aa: CASRPGGPSYEQYF

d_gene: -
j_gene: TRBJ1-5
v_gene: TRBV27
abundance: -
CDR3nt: TGTGCCAGCCCCCCCCAAGATGGGGGCAATCAGCCCCAGCATTTT
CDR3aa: CASPPQDGGNQPQHF

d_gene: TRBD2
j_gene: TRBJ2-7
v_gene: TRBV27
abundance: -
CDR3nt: TGTGCCAGCATGGGACTAGCCGACTCCTACGAGCAGTACTTC
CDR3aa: CASMGLADSYEQYF

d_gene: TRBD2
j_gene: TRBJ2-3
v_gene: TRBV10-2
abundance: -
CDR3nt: TGCGCCAGCAGTGGACTAGCCGATACGCAGTATTTT
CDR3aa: CASSGLADTQYF

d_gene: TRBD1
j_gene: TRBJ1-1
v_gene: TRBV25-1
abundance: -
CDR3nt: TGTGCCAGCAGCCACGGACAGGGGGCGAGGGACACTGAAGCTTTCTTT
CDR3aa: CASSHGQGARDTEAFF

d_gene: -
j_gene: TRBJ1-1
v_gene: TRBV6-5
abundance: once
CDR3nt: TGTGCCAGCAGACCCATAGGGATGTCGACTGAAGCTTTCTTT
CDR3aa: CASRPIGMSTEAFF

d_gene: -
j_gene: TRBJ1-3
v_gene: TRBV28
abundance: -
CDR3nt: TGTGCCAGCAGGCCAGGACCGCGAAACACCATATATTTT
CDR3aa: CASRPGPRNTIYF

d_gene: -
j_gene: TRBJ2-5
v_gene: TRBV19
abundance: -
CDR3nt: TGTGCCAGTAGCAGAACAAAGCAAGAGACCCAGTACTTC
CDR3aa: CASSRTKQETQYF

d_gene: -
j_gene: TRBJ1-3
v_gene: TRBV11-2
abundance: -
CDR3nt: TGTGCTAGCAGCGGGGGGGGCTTTGGAAACACCATATATTTT
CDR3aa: CASSGGGFGNTIYF

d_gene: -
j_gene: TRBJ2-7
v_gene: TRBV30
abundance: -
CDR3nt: TGTGCCTGGAGTGTACATTTCACAGCCTCCTACGAGCAGTACTTC
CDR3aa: CAWSVHFTASYEQYF

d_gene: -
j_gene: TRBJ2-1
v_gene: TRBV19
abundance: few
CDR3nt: TGTGCCAGTAGTGTCCCCGGGAGCAATGAGCAGTTCTTC
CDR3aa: CASSVPGSNEQFF

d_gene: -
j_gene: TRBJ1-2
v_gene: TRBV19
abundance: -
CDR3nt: TGTGCCAGTAGAGCCTTTATCTTTCCGGGAAACTATGGCTACACCTTC
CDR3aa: CASRAFIFPGNYGYTF

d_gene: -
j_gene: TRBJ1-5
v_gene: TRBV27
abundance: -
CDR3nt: TGTGCCAGCACCCCGGGTGACGGGAGATATAGCAATCAGCCCCAGCATTTT
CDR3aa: CASTPGDGRYSNQPQHF

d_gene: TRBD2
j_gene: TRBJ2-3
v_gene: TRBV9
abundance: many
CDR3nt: TGTGCCAGCAGCGTAGTTCGAGCGGGAGGCAGAGATACGCAGTATTTT
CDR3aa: CASSVVRAGGRDTQYF

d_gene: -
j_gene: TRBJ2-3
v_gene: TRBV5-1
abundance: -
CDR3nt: TGCGCCAGCAGCGGGGCTTTGGCAACAGATACGCAGTATTTT
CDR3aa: CASSGALATDTQYF

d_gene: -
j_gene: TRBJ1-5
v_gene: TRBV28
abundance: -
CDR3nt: TGTGCCAGCAGTTTTGGAGGGAATCAGCCCCAGCATTTT
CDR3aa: CASSFGGNQPQHF

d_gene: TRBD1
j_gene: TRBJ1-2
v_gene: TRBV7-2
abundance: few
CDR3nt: TGTGCCAGCAGCCTCGGGACAGGGAGTCATGGCTACACCTTC
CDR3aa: CASSLGTGSHGYTF

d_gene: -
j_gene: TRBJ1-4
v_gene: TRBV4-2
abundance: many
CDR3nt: TGTGCCAGCAGCCAAGATTCTTCGGGAGGGAATGTCGCGAAACTGTTTTTT
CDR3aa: CASSQDSSGGNVAKLFF

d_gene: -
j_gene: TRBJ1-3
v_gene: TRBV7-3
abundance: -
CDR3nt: TGTGCCAGCAGCTCGACAGCAACTGGAAACACCATATATTTT
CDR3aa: CASSSTATGNTIYF

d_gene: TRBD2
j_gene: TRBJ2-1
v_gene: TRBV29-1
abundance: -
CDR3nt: TGCAGCGTCACCCCGGGACTAGCGGGAGCTGAGCAGTTCTTC
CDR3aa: CSVTPGLAGAEQFF

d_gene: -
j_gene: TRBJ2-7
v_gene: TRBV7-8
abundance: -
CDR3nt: TGTGCCAGCAGCCGGCGGGAAGTGACCCACGAGCAGTACTTC
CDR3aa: CASSRREVTHEQYF

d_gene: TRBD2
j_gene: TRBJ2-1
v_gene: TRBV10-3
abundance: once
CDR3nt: TGTGCCATCAGTGAGTCCCCTAGCGGTATATACAATGAGCAGTTCTTC
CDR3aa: CAISESPSGIYNEQFF

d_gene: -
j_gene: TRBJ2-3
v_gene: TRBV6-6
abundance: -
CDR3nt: TGTGCCAGTGCCCGGGACTTGGTTAGCACAGATACGCAGTATTTT
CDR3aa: CASARDLVSTDTQYF

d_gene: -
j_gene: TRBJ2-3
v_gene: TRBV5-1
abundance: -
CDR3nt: TGCGCCAGCAGCTGGGACACAAACACAGATACGCAGTATTTT
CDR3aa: CASSWDTNTDTQYF

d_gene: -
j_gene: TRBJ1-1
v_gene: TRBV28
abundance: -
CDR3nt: TGTGCCAGCAGTTCAGGGGTCACTGAAGCTTTCTTT
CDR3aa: CASSSGVTEAFF

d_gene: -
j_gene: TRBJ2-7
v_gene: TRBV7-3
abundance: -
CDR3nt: TGTGCCAGCAGCACTACAAACCGGACGGTAAGCTCCTACGAGCAGTACTTC
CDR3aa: CASSTTNRTVSSYEQYF

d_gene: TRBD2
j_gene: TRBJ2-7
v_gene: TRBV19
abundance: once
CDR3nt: TGTGCCAGTAGTATAAAAGCGGGAGGGACCTACGAGCAGTACTTC
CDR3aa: CASSIKAGGTYEQYF

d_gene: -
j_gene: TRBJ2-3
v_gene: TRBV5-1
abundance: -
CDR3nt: TGCGCCAGCAGCTTATCAGGCGGAAGCACAGATACGCAGTATTTT
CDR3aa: CASSLSGGSTDTQYF

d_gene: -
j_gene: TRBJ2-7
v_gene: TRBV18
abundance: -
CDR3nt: TGTGCCAGCTCACCACAGGGTCCCTACGAGCAGTACTTC
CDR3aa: CASSPQGPYEQYF

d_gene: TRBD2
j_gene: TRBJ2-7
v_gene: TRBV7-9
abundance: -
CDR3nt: TGTGCCAGCAGCCCTCGACTAGCGGCATCCTACGAGCAGTACTTC
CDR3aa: CASSPRLAASYEQYF

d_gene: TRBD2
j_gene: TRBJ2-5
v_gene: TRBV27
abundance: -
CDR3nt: TGTGCCAGCAGTTTTAGCGGGGTGGGGGAGACCCAGTACTTC
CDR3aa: CASSFSGVGETQYF

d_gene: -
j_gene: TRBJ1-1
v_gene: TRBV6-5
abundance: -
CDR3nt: TGTGCCAGCAGTTACTGGTCGAACACTGAAGCTTTCTTT
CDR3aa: CASSYWSNTEAFF

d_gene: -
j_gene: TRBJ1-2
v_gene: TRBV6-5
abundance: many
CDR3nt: TGTGCCAGCAATCGCGAAGCCGTCTATGGCTACACCTTC
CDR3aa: CASNREAVYGYTF

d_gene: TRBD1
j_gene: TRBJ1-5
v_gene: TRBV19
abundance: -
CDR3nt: TGTGCCAGTAGGAAGACAGGGGAGAATCAGCCCCAGCATTTT
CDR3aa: CASRKTGENQPQHF

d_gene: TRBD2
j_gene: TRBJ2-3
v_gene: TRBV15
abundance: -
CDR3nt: TGTGCCACCACGTCCGCGGGAGGTACAGATACGCAGTATTTT
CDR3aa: CATTSAGGTDTQYF

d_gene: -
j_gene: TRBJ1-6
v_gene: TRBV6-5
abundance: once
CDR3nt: TGTGCCAGCAGACGCGACACCTATAATTCACCCCTCCACTTT
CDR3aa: CASRRDTYNSPLHF

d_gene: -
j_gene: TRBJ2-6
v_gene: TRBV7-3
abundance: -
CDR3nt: TGTGCCAGCAGCGGTCAGGGGTCCCCCCTCTCTGGGGCCAACGTCCTGACTTTC
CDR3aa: CASSGQGSPLSGANVLTF